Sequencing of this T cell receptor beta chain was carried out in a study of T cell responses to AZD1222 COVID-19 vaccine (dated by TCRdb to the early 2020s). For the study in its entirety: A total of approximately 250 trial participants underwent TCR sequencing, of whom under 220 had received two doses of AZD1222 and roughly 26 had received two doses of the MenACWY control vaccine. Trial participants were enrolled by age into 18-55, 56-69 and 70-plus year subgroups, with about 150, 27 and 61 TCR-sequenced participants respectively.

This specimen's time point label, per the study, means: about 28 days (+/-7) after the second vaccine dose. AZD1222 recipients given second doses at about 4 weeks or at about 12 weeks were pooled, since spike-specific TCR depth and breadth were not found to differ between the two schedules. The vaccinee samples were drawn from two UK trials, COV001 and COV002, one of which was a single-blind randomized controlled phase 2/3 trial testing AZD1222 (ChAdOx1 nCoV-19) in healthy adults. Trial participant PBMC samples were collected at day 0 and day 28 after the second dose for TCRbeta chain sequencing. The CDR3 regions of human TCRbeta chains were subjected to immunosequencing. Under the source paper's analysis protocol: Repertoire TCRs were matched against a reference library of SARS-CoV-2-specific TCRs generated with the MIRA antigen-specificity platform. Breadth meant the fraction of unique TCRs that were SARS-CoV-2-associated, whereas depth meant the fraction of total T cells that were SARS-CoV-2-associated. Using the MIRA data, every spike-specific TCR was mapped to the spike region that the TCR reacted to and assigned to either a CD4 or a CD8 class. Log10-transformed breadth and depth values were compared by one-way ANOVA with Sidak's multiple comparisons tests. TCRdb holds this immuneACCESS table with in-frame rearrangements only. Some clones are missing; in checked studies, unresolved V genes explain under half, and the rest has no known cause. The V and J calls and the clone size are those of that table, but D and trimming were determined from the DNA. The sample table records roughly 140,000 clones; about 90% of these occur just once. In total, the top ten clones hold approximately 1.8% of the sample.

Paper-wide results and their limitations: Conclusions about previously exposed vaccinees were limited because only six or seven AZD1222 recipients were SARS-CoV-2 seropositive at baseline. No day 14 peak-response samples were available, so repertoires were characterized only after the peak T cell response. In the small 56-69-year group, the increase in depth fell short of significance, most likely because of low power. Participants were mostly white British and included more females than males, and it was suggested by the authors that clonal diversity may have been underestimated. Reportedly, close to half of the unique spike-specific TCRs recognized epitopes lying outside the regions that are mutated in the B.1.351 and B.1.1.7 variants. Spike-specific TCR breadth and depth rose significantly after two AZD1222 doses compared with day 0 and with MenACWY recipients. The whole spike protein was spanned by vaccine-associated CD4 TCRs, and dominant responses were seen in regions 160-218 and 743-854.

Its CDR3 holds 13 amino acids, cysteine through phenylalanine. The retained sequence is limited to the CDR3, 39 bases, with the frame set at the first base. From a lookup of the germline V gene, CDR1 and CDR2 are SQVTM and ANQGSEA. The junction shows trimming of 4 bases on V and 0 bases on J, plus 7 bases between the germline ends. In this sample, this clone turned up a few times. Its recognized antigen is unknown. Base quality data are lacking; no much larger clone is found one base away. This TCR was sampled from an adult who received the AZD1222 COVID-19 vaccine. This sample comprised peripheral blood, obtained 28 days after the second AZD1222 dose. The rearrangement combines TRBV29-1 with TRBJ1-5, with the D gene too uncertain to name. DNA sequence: TGCAGCGTTGGTCAGTATAGCAATCAGCCCCAGCATTTT. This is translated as CSVGQYSNQPQHF. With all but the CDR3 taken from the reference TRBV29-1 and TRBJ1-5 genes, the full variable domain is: SAVISQKPSRDICQRGTSLTIQCQVDSQVTMMFWYRQQPGQSLTLIATANQGSEATYESGFVIDKFPISRPNLTFSTLTVSNMSPEDSSIYLCSVGQYSNQPQHFGDGTRLSIL.